The 26 T cell receptor beta chains reported below all come from one sample, sequenced in a study of shared clonotypes between healthy human individuals. Clones were sequenced by immunoSEQ multiplex PCR, and TCRdb holds only the in-frame ones, with some missing. The sample lists roughly 2 million clones, less than 95% occurring once. Naive CD8 isolation took CD45RO-negative cells positively selected for CCR7 and excluded terminally differentiated effector memory CD45RA+ cells. The material sequenced was naive CD8+ T cells sorted from blood. The receptor source for this set is a man aged 18 to 30 in good health.

The gene calls are TRBV7-9 and TRBJ2-7; D unresolved. Trimming stripped 3 bases from V and 7 bases from J, with 10 bases between. The CDR3 loop spans 12 amino acids. The germline V gene encodes CDR1 SEHNR and CDR2 FQNEAQ (reference sequence). The CDR3 loop is CASSFSLGEQYF. The CDR3 DNA reads as TGTGCCAGCAGCTTTTCTCTCGGGGAGCAGTACTTC.

V usage is TRBV5-4 and J usage is TRBJ2-7, with D perhaps assigned TRBD1 or TRBD2 (5 bases each). Germline CDR1 SGHNT, CDR2 YYREEE (reference sequence). The ends were cut back, 1 base at V and 5 bases at J, with 16 bases in the middle. This CDR3 has 15 residues. The CDR3 nucleotides are TGTGCCAGCAGCTTGCCGGGGACGACTTGGAACGAGCAGTACTTC. This sequence encodes CASSLPGTTWNEQYF. Full variable domain (remainder filled in from reference TRBV5-4 and TRBJ2-7): ETGVTQSPTHLIKTRGQQVTLRCSSQSGHNTVSWYQQALGQGPQFIFQYYREEENGRGNFPPRFSGLQFPNYSSELNVNALELDDSALYLCASSLPGTTWNEQYFGPGTRLTVT.

V usage is TRBV27 and J usage is TRBJ2-7; D is unresolved. V was cut by 0 bases and J by 6 bases, with 15 bases left in between. CDR3 length: 15 residues. CDR1 and CDR2 from the germline V gene are MNHEY and SMNVEV (reference sequence). The CDR3 loop reads CASSLSADPEPEQYF. The CDR3 DNA reads as TGTGCCAGCAGTTTATCCGCGGACCCCGAACCCGAGCAGTACTTC.

The V call is TRBV4-1, the J call TRBJ1-2; D remains ambiguous. The V end was cut by 0 bases, the J end by 9 bases, with 5 bases between. Germline values: CDR1 MGHRA, CDR2 YSYEKL. The CDR3 runs 11 residues. Here the CDR3 reads CASSQELRYTF. In DNA, the CDR3 is TGCGCCAGCAGCCAAGAACTGCGCTACACCTTC.

V is TRBV6-5 and J is TRBJ1-4; D not resolved. Germline lookup yields CDR1 MNHEY and CDR2 SVGAGI. V lost 0 bases to trimming and J lost 12 bases, with 14 bases between them. There are 14 residues in the CDR3. CDR3 in DNA: TGTGCCAGCAGTTACTCGCCGACCGAGGAAGAACTGTTTTTT. It is translated as CASSYSPTEEELFF.

The CDR3 DNA sequence: TGTGCCAGCAGCCGATGGTACGAGCAGTACTTC. Its translation: CASSRWYEQYF. The chain combines TRBV14 with TRBJ2-7, with D hard to call. Germline V gives CDR1 SGHDN, CDR2 FVKESK. The V end was cut by 4 bases, the J end by 4 bases, with 5 bases between. This CDR3 spans 11 amino acids.

The chain combines TRBV4-3 with TRBJ2-3; TRBD2 matches 10 bases. The CDR3 has 16 residues. The germline V gene has CDR1 LGHNA and CDR2 YSLEER. Losses at the gene ends were 4 bases for V and 6 bases for J; bases not matched to a gene: 10. CDR3 bases: TGCGCCAGCAGCCTTGTTGTAGCGGGAGGTTTGGATACGCAGTATTTT. The encoded protein is CASSLVVAGGLDTQYF.

The chain combines TRBV27 with TRBJ2-7; 9 bases map to TRBD1. This CDR3 contains 16 residues. J lost 5 bases, V lost 4 bases, and 12 bases had no gene match. Per the germline V gene, CDR1 is MNHEY and CDR2 is SMNVEV (reference sequence). The CDR3 nucleotides are TGTGCCAGCAGTTCGAGCCCCGGGACAGGGACACACGAGCAGTACTTC. Residues: CASSSSPGTGTHEQYF.

The chain carries TRBV7-6 and TRBJ2-3; D remains unclear. CDR1 and CDR2 from the germline V gene are SGHVS and FNYEAQ. This CDR3 is built from 14 residues. The germline V and J ends were trimmed by 1 base and 5 bases, with 10 bases remaining between them. CDR3 nucleotides: TGTGCCAGCAGCTTAGTCGGTCCAGTAGATACGCAGTATTTT. Translation gives CASSLVGPVDTQYF.

This sequence joins TRBV6-1 and TRBJ1-2; D ambiguous. Germline V lookup: CDR1 MNHNS, CDR2 SASEGT. The CDR3 covers 15 residues. Trimming left V 2 bases short and J 6 bases short, with 16 bases between. The CDR3 bases are TGTGCCAGCAGTGAAATCGTCGCGGGCACGAATGGCTACACCTTC. Translating gives CASSEIVAGTNGYTF.

The genes are TRBV4-1 and TRBJ2-1, with 10 bases identical to TRBD1. Germline assignment: CDR1 MGHRA and CDR2 YSYEKL. The CDR3 spans 16 residues. Germline trimming cut 1 base from V and 4 bases from J; bases unmatched to any gene: 4. DNA for the CDR3: TGCGCCAGCAGCCAAGGGCAGGACAGGGGGTACAATGAGCAGTTCTTC. Its translation is CASSQGQDRGYNEQFF.

The chain uses TRBV25-1 and TRBJ2-3, with TRBD2 matching 10 bases. Germline assignment: CDR1 MGHDK and CDR2 SYGVNS. The CDR3 extends over 17 amino acids. V lost 2 bases and J lost 2; bases outside the gene matches: 7. The CDR3 sequence is CASSEPLGLADTDTQYF. The CDR3 DNA reads TGTGCCAGCAGTGAACCTCTAGGACTAGCGGACACAGATACGCAGTATTTT.

A remark on this clone: This sample includes further DNA sequences coding for the same CDR3. This CDR3 reads CASSLGDQPQHF. Here the CDR3 DNA reads TGTGCCAGCAGCTTAGGTGACCAGCCCCAGCATTTT. The chain recombines TRBV7-9 with TRBJ1-5, with D unclear. This CDR3 comprises 12 residues. Trimming removed 1 base from V and 7 bases from J, with 5 bases in between. Germline V gene data show CDR1 as SEHNR and CDR2 as FQNEAQ (reference sequence).

The rearrangement uses TRBV9 and TRBJ1-2, with D perhaps matching TRBD1 (6 bases). V was pared by 3 bases and J by 5 bases, with 14 bases between. The CDR3 contains 14 residues. The germline V gene encodes CDR1 SGDLS and CDR2 YYNGEE. This CDR3 is CASSEYGTPYGYTF. CDR3 in DNA: TGTGCCAGCAGCGAGTACGGGACACCGTATGGCTACACCTTC.

The V call is TRBV7-8, the J call TRBJ2-3, with 15 bases that match TRBD2. Losses at the gene ends were 8 bases for V and 1 base for J; bases not matched to a gene: 19. Germline V CDR1 and CDR2: SGHVS, FQNEAQ. This CDR3 spans 21 amino acids. CDR3 coding DNA: TGTGCCAGCTACATGGGACTAGCGGGGGGATACATAACTGATGGCACAGATACGCAGTATTTT. It yields the protein CASYMGLAGGYITDGTDTQYF.

V gene TRBV7-8 combines with J gene TRBJ2-7; D possibly corresponds to TRBD2 (5 bases). Germline V CDR1 and CDR2: SGHVS, FQNEAQ. V was cut by 10 bases and J by 0 bases, with 13 bases left in between. The CDR3 is made up of 13 amino acids. CDR3 amino acids: CATKLDGSYEQYF. The DNA of the CDR3 is TGTGCCACCAAACTAGACGGCTCCTACGAGCAGTACTTC.

The CDR3 DNA reads as TGTGCCAGCAACTTCGGACCCACGAACACCGGGGAGCTGTTTTTT. The encoded protein is CASNFGPTNTGELFF. The rearrangement joins TRBV28 to TRBJ2-2, with D uncertain. Germline loops: CDR1 MDHEN, CDR2 SYDVKM. The V and J ends lost 7 bases and 0 bases respectively, with 12 bases between them. The length of the CDR3 is 15 residues.

The CDR3 loop is CASSRQGPYEQYF. The CDR3 coding sequence is TGTGCCAGCAGCCGACAGGGCCCGTACGAGCAGTACTTC. The rearrangement joins TRBV6-5 to TRBJ2-7; 7 nucleotides match TRBD1. V lost 6 bases to trimming and J lost 4 bases; unmatched junction nucleotides: 6. The length of the CDR3 is 13 residues. Germline values: CDR1 MNHEY, CDR2 SVGAGI.

The chain links TRBV5-1 to TRBJ2-7; D is uncertain. V lost 3 bases and J 2 bases, leaving 12 bases between the germline ends. This CDR3 spans 14 amino acids. The germline gives CDR1 SGHRS, CDR2 YFSETQ. CDR3 coding DNA: TGCGCCAGCAGCTGGCGTCAGGAAACCTACGAGCAGTACTTC. It codes for CASSWRQETYEQYF.

J is TRBJ2-5 and V is TRBV25-1; the D is unclear. The CDR3 length is 13 residues. Germline V gene sequence: CDR1 MGHDK, CDR2 SYGVNS. The germline V and J ends were trimmed by 2 bases and 1 base, with 5 bases remaining between them. DNA for the CDR3: TGTGCCAGCAGTGAACTTACCCAAGAGACCCAGTACTTC. This gives the protein CASSELTQETQYF.

This clone was found once. J is TRBJ2-5 and V is TRBV28; 11 bases are shared with TRBD2. V lost 3 bases to trimming and J lost 2 bases; unmatched junction nucleotides: 2. Germline lookup yields CDR1 MDHEN and CDR2 SYDVKM. This CDR3 region has 15 residues. The DNA of the CDR3 is TGTGCCAGCAGTTTTCTAGCGGGGGGACAAGAGACCCAGTACTTC. Protein sequence: CASSFLAGGQETQYF.

About this clone itself: This same CDR3 is encoded by further DNA sequences in the sample. The chain recombines TRBV27 with TRBJ2-5, with 14 nucleotides matching TRBD2. This CDR3 has 17 amino acids. J was trimmed by 1 base and V by 4 bases; bases with no gene match: 5. CDR1 and CDR2 from the germline V gene are MNHEY and SMNVEV (reference sequence). The CDR3 sequence: CASSSLTSGGAQETQYF. The DNA of the CDR3 is TGTGCCAGCAGTTCCTTGACTAGCGGGGGGGCCCAAGAGACCCAGTACTTC.

The V gene is TRBV23-1, the J gene TRBJ1-1; 9 bases are shared with TRBD1. TRBV23-1 is filed as an ORF, its function uncertain. CDR3 length equals 18 residues. J gave up 1 base and V 0 bases, and 9 bases lay outside the gene matches. The CDR3 loop reads CASSQSIGTGPPNTEAFF. The CDR3 coding sequence is TGCGCCAGCAGTCAATCGATAGGGACAGGGCCTCCGAACACTGAAGCTTTCTTT.

This clone was counted a single time. CDR3 residues: CASSYTRPGSRNEQFF. DNA of the CDR3: TGTGCCAGCAGTTACACGAGGCCGGGAAGTCGCAATGAGCAGTTCTTC. The chain employs TRBV6-6 and TRBJ2-1, with TRBD2 as a possible D gene (5 bases). V was clipped by 2 bases and J by 6 bases, with 17 bases between them. The CDR3 contains 16 residues. The V gene's germline CDR1 is MNHNY and CDR2 SVGAGI (reference sequence).

The chain joins TRBV19 to TRBJ2-3; 9 positions match TRBD2. The CDR3 sequence is 15 residues long. With 6 bases clipped from V and 4 bases from J, the junction kept 8 bases outside the gene matches. Germline values: CDR1 LNHDA, CDR2 SQIVND (reference sequence). CDR3 DNA: TGTGCCAGTAGGAGGACTAGCGCGAGGGCAGATACGCAGTATTTT. Translation gives CASRRTSARADTQYF.

The V gene is TRBV27, the J gene TRBJ2-1; 13 bases line up with TRBD2. V lost 4 bases, J lost 4 bases, and 10 bases stayed unmatched. This CDR3 spans 18 amino acids. Germline CDR1 is MNHEY and CDR2 is SMNVEV (reference sequence). CDR3 amino acids: CASSSLTSGGTPYNEQFF. CDR3 sequence (DNA): TGTGCCAGCAGTTCCCTGACTAGCGGGGGGACACCTTACAATGAGCAGTTCTTC.